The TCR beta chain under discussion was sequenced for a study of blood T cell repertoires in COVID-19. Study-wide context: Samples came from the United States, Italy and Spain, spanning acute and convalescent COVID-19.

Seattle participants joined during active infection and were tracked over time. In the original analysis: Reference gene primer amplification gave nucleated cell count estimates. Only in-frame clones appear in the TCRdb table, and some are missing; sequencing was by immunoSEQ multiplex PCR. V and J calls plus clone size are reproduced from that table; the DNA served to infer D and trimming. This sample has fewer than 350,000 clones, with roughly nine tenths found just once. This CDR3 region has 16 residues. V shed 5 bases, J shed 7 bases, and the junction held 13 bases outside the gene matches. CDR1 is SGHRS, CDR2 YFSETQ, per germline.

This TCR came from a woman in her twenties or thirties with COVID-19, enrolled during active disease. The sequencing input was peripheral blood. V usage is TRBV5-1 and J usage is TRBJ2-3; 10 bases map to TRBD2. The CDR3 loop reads CASRSDFSGGLNTQYF. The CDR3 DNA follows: TGCGCCAGCAGGAGTGACTTTAGCGGGGGGTTGAATACGCAGTATTTT.